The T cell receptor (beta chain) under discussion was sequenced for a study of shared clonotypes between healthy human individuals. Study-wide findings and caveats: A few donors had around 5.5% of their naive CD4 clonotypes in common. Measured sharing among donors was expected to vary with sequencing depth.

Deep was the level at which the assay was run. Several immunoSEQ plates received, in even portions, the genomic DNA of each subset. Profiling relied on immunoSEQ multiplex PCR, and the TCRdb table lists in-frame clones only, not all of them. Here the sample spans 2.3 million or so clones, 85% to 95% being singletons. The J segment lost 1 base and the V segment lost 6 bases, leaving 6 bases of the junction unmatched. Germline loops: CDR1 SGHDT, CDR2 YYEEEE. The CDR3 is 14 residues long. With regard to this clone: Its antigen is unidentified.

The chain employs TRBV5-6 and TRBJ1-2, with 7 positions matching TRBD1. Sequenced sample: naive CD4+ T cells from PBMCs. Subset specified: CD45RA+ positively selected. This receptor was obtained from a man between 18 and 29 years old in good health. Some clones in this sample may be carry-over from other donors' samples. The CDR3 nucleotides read TGTGCCAGCACCCCGGGACAGATTAACTATGGCTACACCTTC. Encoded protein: CASTPGQINYGYTF. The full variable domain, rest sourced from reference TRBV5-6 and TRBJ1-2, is DAGVTQSPTHLIKTRGQQVTLRCSPKSGHDTVSWYQQALGQGPQFIFQYYEEEERQRGNFPDRFSGHQFPNYSSELNVNALLLGDSALYLCASTPGQINYGYTFGSGTRLTVV.